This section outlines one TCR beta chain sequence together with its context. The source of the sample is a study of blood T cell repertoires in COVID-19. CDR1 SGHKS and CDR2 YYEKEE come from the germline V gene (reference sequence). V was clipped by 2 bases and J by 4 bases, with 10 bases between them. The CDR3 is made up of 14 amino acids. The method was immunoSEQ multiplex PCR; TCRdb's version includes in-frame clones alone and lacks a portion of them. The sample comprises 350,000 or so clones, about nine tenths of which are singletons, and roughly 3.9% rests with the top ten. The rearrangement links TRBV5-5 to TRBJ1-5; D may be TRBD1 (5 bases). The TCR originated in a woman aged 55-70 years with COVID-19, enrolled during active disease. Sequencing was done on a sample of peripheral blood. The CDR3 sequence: CASSFAAGNQPQHF. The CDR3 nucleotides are TGTGCCAGCAGCTTCGCGGCAGGGAATCAGCCCCAGCATTTT.